This T cell receptor beta chain appears in the sequencing data of a study of blood T cell repertoires in COVID-19. Study as a whole: Specimens from acute and convalescent COVID-19 originated in the United States, Italy and Spain. The analysed material was cDNA or gDNA that came from T cells, B-cell-depleted T cells, or PBMCs.

Per the original methods: Quantification of nucleated cells was approximated via reference gene primer amplification. The repertoire was sequenced with immunoSEQ multiplex PCR; TCRdb's copy has only in-frame clones and lacks some. That table is the source of V, J and clone size, and D and trimming were worked out from the DNA. The profile shows about 130,000 clones, around 79% of them singletons. This clone was recorded a few times. Germline V gives CDR1 KGHSH, CDR2 LQKENI. The CDR3 runs 17 residues. The V segment lost 3 bases and the J segment 3 bases; nucleotides outside the gene matches: 12. A Seattle source enrolled patients during active infection and followed them longitudinally.

The sample was peripheral blood. The TCR originated in a woman between 70 and 85 years old with COVID-19, enrolled during active disease. The gene calls are TRBV18 and TRBJ1-2; 8 bases line up with TRBD1. The CDR3 is CASSPLAGGAGDYGYTF. In DNA form, the CDR3 reads TGTGCCAGCTCACCCCTGGCAGGGGGCGCCGGCGACTATGGCTACACCTTC.